This T cell receptor (beta chain) came from a study of blood T cell repertoires in COVID-19. V shed 2 bases and J shed 4 bases, with 14 bases lying between them. From germline, CDR1 is MNHEY and CDR2 SMNVEV (reference sequence). The CDR3 has 16 amino acids. In the source study's methods: Reference gene primer amplification gave estimated nucleated cell counts. The assay was immunoSEQ multiplex PCR, and TCRdb's table has in-frame clones only and misses some. The DNA was the basis for D and trimming; V, J and clone size are from that table. The sample includes 170,000 or so clones, around 87% seen only once; the top ten take 2.7%.

The rearrangement links TRBV27 to TRBJ2-2, with a possible D match to TRBD2 (6 bases). Specimen: peripheral blood. The source of this sequence is a man aged 35 to 55 with active or convalescent COVID-19. The CDR3 DNA reads TGTGCCAGCAGTTTACTTGGACCCGGGGGCACCGGGGAGCTGTTTTTT. Translating it yields CASSLLGPGGTGELFF.